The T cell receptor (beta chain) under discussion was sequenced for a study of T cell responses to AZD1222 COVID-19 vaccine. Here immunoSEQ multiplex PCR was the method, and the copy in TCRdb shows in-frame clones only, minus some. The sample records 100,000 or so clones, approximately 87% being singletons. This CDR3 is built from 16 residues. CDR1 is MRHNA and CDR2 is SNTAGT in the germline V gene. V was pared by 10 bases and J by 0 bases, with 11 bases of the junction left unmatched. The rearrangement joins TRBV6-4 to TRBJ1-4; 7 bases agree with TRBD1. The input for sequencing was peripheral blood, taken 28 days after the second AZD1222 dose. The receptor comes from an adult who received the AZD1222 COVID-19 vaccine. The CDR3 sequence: CAIRGGLKPTNEKLFF. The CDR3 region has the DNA TGTGCCATCAGGGGGGGGTTAAAACCAACTAATGAAAAACTGTTTTTT.